This T cell receptor beta chain was observed in a study of human T cells and chemical hapten exposure. About the research overall: The cohort included alopecia areata under or over 50% scalp, totalis and universalis. Findings and caveats of the study: Relative to control repertoires, expanded TCRs gave rise to significantly more large CDR3 similarity clusters.

A single record per CDR3 protein comes from TCRdb applying MiXCR to the RACE reads. The sample includes 380,000 or so distinct CDR3 sequences, nearly 5% seen only once; the top ten take over 2%. The germline CDR1 and CDR2 sequences are DFQATT and SNEGSKA (reference sequence). This CDR3 region has 16 residues. Time point described: patch test 1, 2 weeks after DPC sensitization. Treatment here: therapeutic diphenylcyclopropenone sensitization with weekly scalp DPC. In every case, blood was obtained before the patch test was applied. Before extraction, the whole blood was not fractionated, and total RNA was taken from it. There are a few counts of this clonotype. Its target is not known. With a much larger clone just one base away, this may be a read error.

V is TRBV20-1 and J is TRBJ1-3; TRBD1 aligns across 9 bases. This specimen consisted of whole blood, obtained in connection with sensitization to the hapten diphenylcyclopropenone (DPC). The sequence derives from a woman in her forties or fifties with alopecia areata. Some clones in this sample may be carry-over from other donors' samples. CDR3 amino acids: CSAFVLTGGSGNTTYF. The CDR3 coding sequence is TGCAGTGCTTTCGTGCTAACAGGGGGCTCTGGAAACACCACATATTTT.